What follows are 26 T cell receptor beta chains derived from one specimen sequenced in a study of blood T cell repertoires in COVID-19. Produced via immunoSEQ multiplex PCR; TCRdb's table is partial and in-frame only. The sample shows roughly 30,000 clones, around 84% of them seen only once. The specimen sequenced was peripheral blood. The receptors here all came from a human donor with acute or convalescent COVID-19. The donor label of this sample is uncertain.

The CDR3 DNA reads as TGTGCCATCAAGGGACAGGGTAACTATGGCTACACCTTC. Translating gives CAIKGQGNYGYTF. The V and J genes are TRBV10-3 and TRBJ1-2; 9 positions agree with TRBD1. Germline V gene data show CDR1 as ENHRY and CDR2 as SYGVKD. The CDR3 is made up of 13 amino acids. V lost 7 bases, J lost 1 base, and 1 base stayed unmatched.

This clone has only a few counts. The chain combines TRBV7-6 with TRBJ1-2, with D possibly being TRBD1 (5 bases). CDR1 SGHVS and CDR2 FNYEAQ come from the germline V gene. The V end lost 5 bases, the J end lost 6 bases, and 22 bases lay between the germline ends. The CDR3 is 16 residues long. The CDR3 DNA is TGTGCCAGCAGCCTTGGGACTCCGGCTGGCCTTAATGGCTACACCTTC. Its protein product is CASSLGTPAGLNGYTF.

The rearrangement links TRBV7-2 to TRBJ1-5, with unresolved D. CDR3 size: 18 residues. With 8 bases removed from V and 2 bases from J, the gap between germline ends came to 25 bases. CDR1 and CDR2 (germline): SGHTA, FQGNSA. The CDR3 region is CASQGFPSTPGGNQPQHF. In DNA, the CDR3 is TGTGCCAGCCAAGGTTTTCCGTCCACACCCGGGGGCAATCAGCCCCAGCATTTT.

CDR3 nucleotide sequence: TGTGCCAGCAGCACCAAGTCCAGTCTGGAGACCCAGTACTTC. This translates into CASSTKSSLETQYF. The chain has TRBV13 and TRBJ2-5; D is ambiguous. Germline assignment: CDR1 PRHDT and CDR2 FYEKMQ (reference sequence). V lost 5 bases and J lost 5, with 15 bases in between. There are 14 residues in the CDR3.

J is TRBJ1-5 and V is TRBV12-5, with D possibly TRBD1 on 6 matching bases. Trimming left V 6 bases short and J 7 bases short, with 13 bases between. CDR3 size: 13 residues. CDR1 is LGHNT and CDR2 is FRNRAP in the germline V gene. CDR3 loop: CASGRGGSQPQHF. The CDR3, as DNA: TGTGCTAGTGGAAGGGGGGGCAGCCAGCCCCAGCATTTT.

This clone was picked up a small number of times. The chain has TRBV6-1 and TRBJ2-7; 9 nucleotides match TRBD2. J gave up 7 bases and V 2 bases, and 9 bases lay outside the gene matches. Germline V gene data show CDR1 as MNHNS and CDR2 as SASEGT. The CDR3 is 15 amino acids. The CDR3 coding sequence is TGTGCCAGCAGTGAAAGCGGGGGGACCGCGGGGGAGCAGTACTTC. This gives the protein CASSESGGTAGEQYF.

This sequence joins TRBV18 and TRBJ1-1; D is perhaps TRBD1 (5 bases). V was shortened by 2 bases and J by 3 bases, with 7 bases between the two germline ends. This CDR3 comprises 13 residues. Germline V gene sequence: CDR1 KGHSH, CDR2 LQKENI. CDR3 amino acids: CASSPGRDTEAFF. DNA of the CDR3: TGTGCCAGCTCACCAGGCAGGGACACTGAAGCTTTCTTT.

The chain is built from TRBV7-9 and TRBJ1-1; possible D gene TRBD1, 5 bases. The germline gives CDR1 SEHNR, CDR2 FQNEAQ (reference sequence). Trimming pared 2 bases from V and 1 base from J, leaving 11 bases between. The CDR3 extends over 15 amino acids. CDR3 in amino acids: CASSLPEGQNTEAFF. The CDR3 DNA sequence: TGTGCCAGCAGCTTACCGGAGGGGCAGAACACTGAAGCTTTCTTT. Supplemented by reference TRBV7-9 and TRBJ1-1, the full variable domain reads DTGVSQNPRHKITKRGQNVTFRCDPISEHNRLYWYRQTLGQGPEFLTYFQNEAQLEKSRLLSDRFSAERPKGSFSTLEIQRTEQGDSAMYLCASSLPEGQNTEAFFGQGTRLTVV.

This chain uses TRBV5-4 with TRBJ1-2, with D possibly matching TRBD1 (5 bases). This CDR3 has 15 residues. V was clipped by 5 bases and J by 4 bases, with 18 bases between them. CDR1 SGHNT and CDR2 YYREEE come from the germline V gene (reference sequence). CDR3 nucleotide sequence: TGTGCCAGCAGGAAGGGAGCGGGGGAGGGCTATGGCTACACCTTC. Protein: CASRKGAGEGYGYTF.

The rearrangement links TRBV10-3 to TRBJ2-2, with 9 nucleotides matching TRBD2. Trimming removed 5 bases from V and 5 bases from J; junction bases left unmatched: 9. From germline, CDR1 is ENHRY and CDR2 SYGVKD. The CDR3 spans 16 residues. The CDR3 loop reads CAISPAAGGRTGELFF. As DNA, the CDR3 is TGTGCCATCAGTCCCGCGGCGGGGGGGAGGACCGGGGAGCTGTTTTTT.

This clone occurred once. This chain connects TRBV27 to TRBJ2-3; TRBD1 is a possible D gene (6 bases). CDR1 MNHEY and CDR2 SMNVEV come from the germline V gene (reference sequence). Trimming left V 6 bases short and J 0 bases short, with 13 bases between. The CDR3 runs 15 residues. The CDR3: CASSPRGGSTDTQYF. The CDR3 DNA follows: TGTGCCAGCAGCCCACGAGGGGGAAGCACAGATACGCAGTATTTT.

The DNA for the CDR3 is TGTGCCAGCACCATCAGGGGTGCAACTGAAGCTTTCTTT. It encodes CASTIRGATEAFF. V is TRBV11-3 and J is TRBJ1-1, with D possibly matching TRBD1 (6 bases). The V gene lost 7 bases and the J gene lost 5 bases, with 14 bases spanning the gap. This CDR3 is built from 13 residues. CDR1 and CDR2 (germline): SGHNT, YENEEA. Full variable domain (missing parts from reference TRBV11-3 and TRBJ1-1): EAGVVQSPRYKIIEKKQPVAFWCNPISGHNTLYWYLQNLGQGPELLIRYENEEAVDDSQLPKDRFSAERLKGVDSTLKIQPAELGDSAVYLCASTIRGATEAFFGQGTRLTVV.

This clone was recorded once. The chain employs TRBV4-2 and TRBJ1-2; maybe TRBD1 (6 bases). V was pared by 1 base and J by 8 bases, with 8 bases between. This CDR3 region has 12 residues. The germline V gene encodes CDR1 LGHNA and CDR2 YNFKEQ. The CDR3 sequence: CASSQAGGGYTF. The DNA of the CDR3 is TGTGCCAGCAGCCAAGCGGGGGGCGGCTACACCTTC.

The V and J genes are TRBV18 and TRBJ2-6; the D is unclear. Germline lookup yields CDR1 KGHSH and CDR2 LQKENI. This CDR3 contains 15 residues. V gave up 3 bases and J gave up 4 bases, with 10 bases separating them. The CDR3 sequence: CASSPESKGANVLTF. The CDR3, as DNA: TGTGCCAGCTCACCCGAGTCGAAGGGGGCCAACGTCCTGACTTTC.

The V call is TRBV5-1, the J call TRBJ1-1; D is ambiguous. CDR1 SGHRS and CDR2 YFSETQ come from the germline V gene. Trimming removed 3 bases at V and 3 bases at J, with 9 bases between. This CDR3 region has 13 residues. CDR3 amino acids: CASSYPSDTEAFF. The CDR3 DNA reads TGCGCCAGCAGCTACCCGAGCGACACTGAAGCTTTCTTT.

This clone was seen just once. The rearrangement uses TRBV7-9 and TRBJ2-3; D call uncertain. V lost 5 bases and J 0 bases, leaving 12 bases between the germline ends. Germline CDR1 SEHNR, CDR2 FQNEAQ (reference sequence). The CDR3 extends over 15 amino acids. CDR3 coding DNA: TGTGCCAGCAGCCCCGTGAGCTCTAGCACAGATACGCAGTATTTT. Its protein product is CASSPVSSSTDTQYF.

This clone showed up just once. The chain has TRBV2 and TRBJ2-3; 11 nucleotides agree with TRBD2. Germline CDR1 is SNHLY and CDR2 is FYNNEI. The CDR3 has 16 residues. The junction had 7 bases not matched to a gene; V was cut back by 6 bases and J by 2 bases. Here the CDR3 reads CASRELAGALTDTQYF. CDR3 coding DNA: TGTGCCAGCAGAGAACTAGCGGGGGCCCTCACAGATACGCAGTATTTT. The full variable domain, in which reference TRBV2 and TRBJ2-3 provide the parts outside the CDR3, is EPEVTQTPSHQVTQMGQEVILRCVPISNHLYFYWYRQILGQKVEFLVSFYNNEISEKSEIFDDQFSVERPDGSNFTLKIRSTKLEDSAMYFCASRELAGALTDTQYFGPGTRLTVL.

The chain couples TRBV2 to TRBJ2-2, with 13 nucleotides matching TRBD2. This CDR3 has 15 amino acids. The trim removed 4 bases at V and 5 bases at J, leaving 1 base unmatched. Germline CDR1 and CDR2: SNHLY and FYNNEI. CDR3 in amino acids: CASSAGLAGTGELFF. The CDR3 DNA sequence: TGTGCCAGCAGTGCGGGACTAGCGGGGACCGGGGAGCTGTTTTTT.

The rearrangement links TRBV5-8 to TRBJ2-5, with TRBD1 identical over 8 bases. The trim removed 3 bases at V and 5 bases at J, leaving 6 bases unmatched. CDR1 is SGHTS, CDR2 YDEGEE, per germline. This CDR3 spans 14 amino acids. The DNA of the CDR3 is TGTGCCAGCAGCTACGGACAGGGACTGGAGACCCAGTACTTC. Its protein product is CASSYGQGLETQYF.

This clone was counted a single time. This sequence joins TRBV18 and TRBJ1-3; D unresolved. There are 12 residues in the CDR3. Trimming removed 0 bases from V and 6 bases from J, with 3 bases in between. Germline V gene sequence: CDR1 KGHSH, CDR2 LQKENI. The CDR3 sequence is CASSPPANTIYF. CDR3 sequence (DNA): TGTGCCAGCTCACCACCGGCAAACACCATATATTTT.

This sequence joins TRBV10-3 and TRBJ1-1; possibly TRBD1 for D (5 bases). From germline, CDR1 is ENHRY and CDR2 SYGVKD. This CDR3 has 14 amino acids. Trimming stripped 2 bases from V and 1 base from J, with 8 bases between. Here the CDR3 DNA reads TGTGCCATCAGTGAGGCCGGGGGGAACACTGAAGCTTTCTTT. Protein product: CAISEAGGNTEAFF.

The rearrangement links TRBV18 to TRBJ1-4, with TRBD1 identical over 9 bases. Germline V gene data show CDR1 as KGHSH and CDR2 as LQKENI. The CDR3 is made up of 17 amino acids. V shed 4 bases, J shed 0 bases, and the junction held 6 bases outside the gene matches. The CDR3 bases are TGTGCCAGCTCACAGGGACAGGGCCTTGCAACTAATGAAAAACTGTTTTTT. Translated: CASSQGQGLATNEKLFF.

This clone was seen just once. This chain joins TRBV29-1 and TRBJ2-3; 13 bases line up with TRBD2. The CDR3 is 16 amino acids. CDR1 and CDR2 (germline): SQVTM, ANQGSEA. Trimming cost V 1 base and J 2 bases; bases outside gene matches: 3. The DNA of the CDR3 is TGCAGCGTTGAAGGGACTAGCGGGAGCGACACAGATACGCAGTATTTT. Translation gives CSVEGTSGSDTDTQYF.

The V gene is TRBV9, the J gene TRBJ2-3; no reliable D call. The CDR3 extends over 12 amino acids. Trimming removed 4 bases from V and 0 bases from J, with 3 bases in between. Per the germline V gene, CDR1 is SGDLS and CDR2 is YYNGEE. Here the CDR3 DNA reads TGTGCCAGCAGCTCAAGCACAGATACGCAGTATTTT. Its translation: CASSSSTDTQYF.

The CDR3 DNA is TGCGCCAGCAGCCCCTTATCCGGGAAAAAAAAGGGCTCCTACGAGCAGTACTTC. Amino acids: CASSPLSGKKKGSYEQYF. The V call is TRBV5-1, the J call TRBJ2-7, with D possibly being TRBD2 (5 bases). Germline V gene data show CDR1 as SGHRS and CDR2 as YFSETQ. This CDR3 is 18 amino acids long. V lost 4 bases and J 0 bases, leaving 23 bases between the germline ends.

The gene calls are TRBV5-1 and TRBJ1-1; perhaps TRBD1 as D (6 bases). V lost 0 bases, J lost 5 bases, and 11 bases lay in between. Germline-derived CDR1 and CDR2 are SGHRS and YFSETQ. This CDR3 has 14 residues. CDR3 DNA: TGCGCCAGCAGCTTGGGGACAGACAGAACTGAAGCTTTCTTT. This codes for CASSLGTDRTEAFF.